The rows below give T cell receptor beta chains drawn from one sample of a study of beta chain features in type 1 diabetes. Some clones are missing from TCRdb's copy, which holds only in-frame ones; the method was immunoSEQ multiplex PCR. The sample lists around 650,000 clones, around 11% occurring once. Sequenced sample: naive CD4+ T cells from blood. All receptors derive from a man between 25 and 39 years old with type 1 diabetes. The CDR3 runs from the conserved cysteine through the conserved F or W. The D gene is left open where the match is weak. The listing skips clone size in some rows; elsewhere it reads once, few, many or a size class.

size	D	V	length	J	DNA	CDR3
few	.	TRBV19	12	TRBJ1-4	TGTGCCAGCACCGACAGTAATGAAAAACTGTTTTTT	CASTDSNEKLFF
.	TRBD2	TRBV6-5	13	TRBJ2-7	TGTGCCACCAAACGGGGGGTCTCCTACGAGCAGTACTTC	CATKRGVSYEQYF
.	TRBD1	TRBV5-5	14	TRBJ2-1	TGTGCCAGCACCGATGACAGGGGTTATGATGAGCAGTTCTTC	CASTDDRGYDEQFF
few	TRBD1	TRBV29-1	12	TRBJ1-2	TGCAGCGTTGGAAGACAGGGTCGTGGCTACACCTTC	CSVGRQGRGYTF
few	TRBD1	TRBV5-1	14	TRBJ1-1	TGCGCCAGCAGCCCATTAGGACAGGGGACTGAAGCTTTCTTT	CASSPLGQGTEAFF
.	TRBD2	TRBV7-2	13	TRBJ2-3	TGTGCCAGCAGCTTAACTAGCGCAGATACGCAGTATTTT	CASSLTSADTQYF
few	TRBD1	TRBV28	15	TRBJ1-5	TGTGCCAGCAGTCCCGCGGACAGGGGGTATCAGCCCCAGCATTTT	CASSPADRGYQPQHF
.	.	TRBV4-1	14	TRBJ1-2	TGCGCCAGCAGCCTGGACAGACTTTACTATGGCTACACCTTC	CASSLDRLYYGYTF
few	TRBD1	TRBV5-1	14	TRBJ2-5	TGCGCCAGCAGCTCGACAGGGGGAGAAGAGACCCAGTACTTC	CASSSTGGEETQYF
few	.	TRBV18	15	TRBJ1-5	TGTGCCAGCTCAGCAGGCCTAACTGGCAATCAGCCCCAGCATTTT	CASSAGLTGNQPQHF
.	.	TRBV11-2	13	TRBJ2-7	TGTGCCAGCAGCTTAACAGACTCCTACGAGCAGTACTTC	CASSLTDSYEQYF
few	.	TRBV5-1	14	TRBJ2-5	TGCGCCAGCAGCTTGGGGGGACAACAAGAGACCCAGTACTTC	CASSLGGQQETQYF
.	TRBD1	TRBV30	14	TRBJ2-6	TGTGCCTGGATTAGACAGGGTGTAGCCAACGTCCTGACTTTC	CAWIRQGVANVLTF
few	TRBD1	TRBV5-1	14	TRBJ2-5	TGCGCCAGCAGCTTGGGGACAGGGCGAGAGACCCAGTACTTC	CASSLGTGRETQYF
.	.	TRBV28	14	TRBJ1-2	TGTGCCAGCAGCCCAGGTGGGGATGGCTATGGCTACACCTTC	CASSPGGDGYGYTF
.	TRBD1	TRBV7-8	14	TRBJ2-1	TGTGCCAGCAGCCATCGGGACAGGGGAGGTGAGCAGTTCTTC	CASSHRDRGGEQFF
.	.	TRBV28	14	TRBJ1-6	TGTGCCAGCAGCATTGCCTCCTATAATTCACCCCTCCACTTT	CASSIASYNSPLHF
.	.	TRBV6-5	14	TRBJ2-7	TGTGCCAGCAGTTACGACCTTTCCGCCTACGAGCAGTACTTC	CASSYDLSAYEQYF
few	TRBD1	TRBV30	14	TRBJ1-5	TGTGCCCAGATAAACAGGGGAGGCAATCAGCCCCAGCATTTT	CAQINRGGNQPQHF
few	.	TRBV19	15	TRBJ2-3	TGTGCCAGTAGTACGCCCGGGTATAGCACAGATACGCAGTATTTT	CASSTPGYSTDTQYF
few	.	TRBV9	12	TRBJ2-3	TGTGCCAGCAGCGTTACCACGGGGATGCAGTATTTT	CASSVTTGMQYF
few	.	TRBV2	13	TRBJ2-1	TGTGCCAGCAGTCGGGGAAGCTACAATGAGCAGTTCTTC	CASSRGSYNEQFF
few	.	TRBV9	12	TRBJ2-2	TGTGCCAGCAGCCCCGGGGAGGGGGAGCTGTTTTTT	CASSPGEGELFF
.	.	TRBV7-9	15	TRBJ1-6	TGTGCCAGCAGCTTAGCTCAGGGAACGATTTCACCCCTCCACTTT	CASSLAQGTISPLHF
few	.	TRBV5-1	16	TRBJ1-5	TGCGCCAGCAGCGCGGGGACCTTAGATAGCAATCAGCCCCAGCATTTT	CASSAGTLDSNQPQHF
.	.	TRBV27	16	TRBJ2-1	TGTGCCAGCAGTCAACAAGGACTAATGATAGGCAATGAGCAGTTCTTC	CASSQQGLMIGNEQFF
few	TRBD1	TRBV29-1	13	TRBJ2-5	TGCAGCGCCGATGGACAGGGCGGAGAGACCCAGTACTTC	CSADGQGGETQYF
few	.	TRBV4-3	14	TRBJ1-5	TGCGCCAGCAGCCAAGATCCCGGCATTCAGCCCCAGCATTTT	CASSQDPGIQPQHF
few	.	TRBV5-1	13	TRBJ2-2	TGCGCCAGCAGCCCCCGACAGACCGGGGAGCTGTTTTTT	CASSPRQTGELFF
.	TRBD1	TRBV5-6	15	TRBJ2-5	TGTGCCAGCAGCGCCCACGAGGGGGCGCCGGAGACCCAGTACTTC	CASSAHEGAPETQYF
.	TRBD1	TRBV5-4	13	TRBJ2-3	TGTGCCAGCAGAGGGACAGGGAAGGTGGTGCAGTATTTT	CASRGTGKVVQYF
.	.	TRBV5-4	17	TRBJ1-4	TGTGCCAGCAGCCTGGGGTTGCAGGCGCCAACTAATGAAAAACTGTTTTTT	CASSLGLQAPTNEKLFF